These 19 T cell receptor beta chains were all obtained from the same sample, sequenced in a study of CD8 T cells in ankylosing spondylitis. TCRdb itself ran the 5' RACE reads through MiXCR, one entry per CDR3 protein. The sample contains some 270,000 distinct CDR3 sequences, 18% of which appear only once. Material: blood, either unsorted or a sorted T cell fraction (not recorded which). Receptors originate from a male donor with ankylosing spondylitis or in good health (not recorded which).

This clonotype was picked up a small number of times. CDR3 sequence reads: CSVEDGRNNEQFF. CDR3 nucleotides: TGCAGCGTTGAAGATGGCAGGAACAATGAGCAGTTCTTC. This chain links TRBV29-1 with TRBJ2-1; D unresolved. The CDR3 runs 13 residues. The V end lost 0 bases, the J end lost 5 bases, and 8 bases lay between the germline ends. Germline lookup yields CDR1 SQVTM and CDR2 ANQGSEA.

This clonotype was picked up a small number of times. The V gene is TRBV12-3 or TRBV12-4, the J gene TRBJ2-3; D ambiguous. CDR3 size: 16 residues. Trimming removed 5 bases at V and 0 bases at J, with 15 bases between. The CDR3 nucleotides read TGTGCCAGCAGTCCTCCCTGGACCGAAAGCACAGATACGCAGTATTTT. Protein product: CASSPPWTESTDTQYF.

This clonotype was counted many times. CDR3 residues: CASSVANDQPQHF. CDR3 sequence (DNA): TGTGCCAGCAGCGTAGCAAACGATCAGCCCCAGCATTTT. V usage is TRBV9 and J usage is TRBJ1-5; D gene ambiguous. Germline loops: CDR1 SGDLS, CDR2 YYNGEE. The ends were cut back, 0 bases at V and 5 bases at J, with 6 bases in the middle. CDR3 size: 13 residues.

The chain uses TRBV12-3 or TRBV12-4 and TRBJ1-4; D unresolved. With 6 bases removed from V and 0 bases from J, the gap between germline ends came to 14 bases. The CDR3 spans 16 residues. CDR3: CASSRTGVATNEKLFF. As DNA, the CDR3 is TGTGCCAGCAGCCGGACTGGTGTTGCAACTAATGAAAAACTGTTTTTT.

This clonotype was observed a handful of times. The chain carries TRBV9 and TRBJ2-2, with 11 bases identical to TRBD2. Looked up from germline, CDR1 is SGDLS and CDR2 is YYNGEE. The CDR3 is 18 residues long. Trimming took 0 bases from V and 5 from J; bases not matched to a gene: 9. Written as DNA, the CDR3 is TGTGCCAGCAGCGTAGGGGGTAGCGGGAGGGCCCGAACCGGGGAGCTGTTTTTT. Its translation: CASSVGGSGRARTGELFF.

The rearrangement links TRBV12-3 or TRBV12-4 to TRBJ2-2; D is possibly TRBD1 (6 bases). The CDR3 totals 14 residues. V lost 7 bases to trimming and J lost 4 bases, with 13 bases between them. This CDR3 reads CASILTGLTGELFF. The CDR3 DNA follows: TGTGCCAGCATCCTGACAGGCCTCACCGGGGAGCTGTTTTTT.

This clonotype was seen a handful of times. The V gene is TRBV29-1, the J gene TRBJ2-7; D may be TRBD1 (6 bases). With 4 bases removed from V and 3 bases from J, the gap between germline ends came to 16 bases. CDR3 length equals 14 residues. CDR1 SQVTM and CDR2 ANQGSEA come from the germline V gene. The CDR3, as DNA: TGCAGCGTTGGGGTGGGGGCCCCTTTCTACGAGCAGTACTTC. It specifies CSVGVGAPFYEQYF.

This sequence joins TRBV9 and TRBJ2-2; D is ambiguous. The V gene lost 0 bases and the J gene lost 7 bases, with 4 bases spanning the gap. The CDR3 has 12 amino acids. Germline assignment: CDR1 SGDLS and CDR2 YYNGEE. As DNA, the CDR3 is TGTGCCAGCAGCGTAGGTAACGGGGAGCTGTTTTTT. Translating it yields CASSVGNGELFF.

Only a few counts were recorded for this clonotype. The DNA for the CDR3 is TGTGCCAGCAGGCCTACAGGGGGTGGCACTGAAGCTTTCTTT. It codes for CASRPTGGGTEAFF. This sequence joins TRBV6-1 and TRBJ1-1; 8 bases line up with TRBD1. CDR3 length equals 14 residues. V was pared by 6 bases and J by 4 bases, with 7 bases of the junction left unmatched. The germline V gene encodes CDR1 MNHNS and CDR2 SASEGT.

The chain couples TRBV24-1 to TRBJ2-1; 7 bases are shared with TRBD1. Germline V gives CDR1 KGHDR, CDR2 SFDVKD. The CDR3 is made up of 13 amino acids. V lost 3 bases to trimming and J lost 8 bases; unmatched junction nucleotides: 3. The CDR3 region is CATSDLTGDEQFF. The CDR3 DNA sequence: TGTGCCACCAGTGATCTCACAGGGGATGAGCAGTTCTTC.

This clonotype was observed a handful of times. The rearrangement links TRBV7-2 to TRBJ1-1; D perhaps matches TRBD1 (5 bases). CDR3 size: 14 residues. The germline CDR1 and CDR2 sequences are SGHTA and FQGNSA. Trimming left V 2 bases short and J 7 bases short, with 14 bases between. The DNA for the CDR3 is TGTGCCAGCAGCTTAAATATCAGGGTTGGTGAAGCTTTCTTT. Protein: CASSLNIRVGEAFF.

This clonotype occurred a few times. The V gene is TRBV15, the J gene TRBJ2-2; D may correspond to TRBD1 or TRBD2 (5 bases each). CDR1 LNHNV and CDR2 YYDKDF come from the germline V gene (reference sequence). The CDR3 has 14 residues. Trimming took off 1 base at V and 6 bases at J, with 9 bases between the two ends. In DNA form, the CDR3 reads TGTGCCACCAGCAGAGGGGACCGCGCCGGGGAGCTGTTTTTT. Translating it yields CATSRGDRAGELFF.

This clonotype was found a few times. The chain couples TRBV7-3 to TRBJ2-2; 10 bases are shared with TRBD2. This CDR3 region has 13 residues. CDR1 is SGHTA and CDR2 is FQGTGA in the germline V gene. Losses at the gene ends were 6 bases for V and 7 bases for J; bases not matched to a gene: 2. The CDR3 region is CASRIAGGGELFF. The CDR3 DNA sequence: TGTGCCAGCAGAATAGCGGGAGGCGGGGAGCTGTTTTTT. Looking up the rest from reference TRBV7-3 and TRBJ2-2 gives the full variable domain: GAGVSQTPSNKVTEKGKYVELRCDPISGHTALYWYRQSLGQGPEFLIYFQGTGAADDSGLPNDRFFAVRPEGSVSTLKIQRTERGDSAVYLCASRIAGGGELFFGEGSRLTVL.

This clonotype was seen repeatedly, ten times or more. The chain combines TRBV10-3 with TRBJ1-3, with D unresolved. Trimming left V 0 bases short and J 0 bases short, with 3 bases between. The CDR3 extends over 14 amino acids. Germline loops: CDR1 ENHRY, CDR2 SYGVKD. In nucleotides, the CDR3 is TGTGCCATCAGTGAGTCAGTCTCTGGAAACACCATATATTTT. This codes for CAISESVSGNTIYF.

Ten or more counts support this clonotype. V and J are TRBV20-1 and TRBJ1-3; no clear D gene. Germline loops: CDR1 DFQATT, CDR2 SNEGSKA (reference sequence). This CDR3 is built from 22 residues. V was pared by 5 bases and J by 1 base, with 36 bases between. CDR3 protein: CSAYIGSGNTIYKALSGNTIYF. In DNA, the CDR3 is TGCAGTGCTTACATTGGCTCTGGAAACACCATCTATAAGGCGCTGTCTGGAAACACCATATATTTT.

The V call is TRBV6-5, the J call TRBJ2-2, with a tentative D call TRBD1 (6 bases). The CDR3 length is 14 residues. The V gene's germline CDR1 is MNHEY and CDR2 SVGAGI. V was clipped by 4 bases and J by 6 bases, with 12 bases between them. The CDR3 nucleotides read TGTGCCAGCAGTTCTACAGGGTATGCCGGGGAGCTGTTTTTT. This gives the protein CASSSTGYAGELFF.

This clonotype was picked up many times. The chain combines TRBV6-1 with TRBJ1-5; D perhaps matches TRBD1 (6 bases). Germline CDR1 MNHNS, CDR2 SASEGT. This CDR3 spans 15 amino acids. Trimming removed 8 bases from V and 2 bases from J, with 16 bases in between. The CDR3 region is CASGWDIWGNQPQHF. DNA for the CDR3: TGTGCCAGCGGGTGGGACATCTGGGGCAATCAGCCCCAGCATTTT.

The CDR3 sequence is CASSVYQLYHNEQFF. CDR3 in DNA: TGTGCCAGCAGCGTGTACCAGCTATACCACAATGAGCAGTTCTTC. The chain recombines TRBV9 with TRBJ2-1; D ambiguous. The CDR3 is made up of 15 amino acids. Germline lookup yields CDR1 SGDLS and CDR2 YYNGEE. Between the trimmed V and J ends, which lost 2 bases and 5 bases, there was a span of 14 bases. Together with reference TRBV9 and TRBJ2-1, the CDR3 gives the full variable domain: DSGVTQTPKHLITATGQRVTLRCSPRSGDLSVYWYQQSLDQGLQFLIQYYNGEERAKGNILERFSAQQFPDLHSELNLSSLELGDSALYFCASSVYQLYHNEQFFGPGTRLTVL.

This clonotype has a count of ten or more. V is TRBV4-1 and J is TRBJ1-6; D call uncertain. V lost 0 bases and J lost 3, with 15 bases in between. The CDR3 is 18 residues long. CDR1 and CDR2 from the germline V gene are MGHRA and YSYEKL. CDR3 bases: TGCGCCAGCAGCCAAGATCTTAAGACTGAAAGCTATAATTCACCCCTCCACTTT. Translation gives CASSQDLKTESYNSPLHF.